Below are 2 T cell receptor beta chains sequenced from a single sample in a study of blood T cell repertoires in COVID-19. TCRdb's copy holds only in-frame clones and misses some; the assay was immunoSEQ multiplex PCR. The sample has under 300,000 clones; 86% are singletons. Sequencing was performed on peripheral blood. The receptors originated from a man aged 18 to 29 with active or convalescent COVID-19.

The chain couples TRBV11-3 to TRBJ2-2; 8 bases line up with TRBD2. This CDR3 contains 15 residues. Trimming cost V 8 bases and J 3 bases; bases outside gene matches: 8. The germline gives CDR1 SGHNT, CDR2 YENEEA. The DNA for the CDR3 is TGTGCCAGCCGGGAGGGTGTATTCCACACCGGGGAGCTGTTTTTT. This translates into CASREGVFHTGELFF.

This chain uses TRBV24-1 with TRBJ2-2, with TRBD1 identical over 9 bases. The CDR3 sequence is 16 residues long. Per the germline V gene, CDR1 is KGHDR and CDR2 is SFDVKD. With 3 bases clipped from V and 4 bases from J, the junction kept 5 bases outside the gene matches. CDR3 loop: CATSDPRQGGTGELFF. The CDR3 DNA follows: TGTGCCACCAGTGATCCAAGACAGGGGGGCACCGGGGAGCTGTTTTTT.